Each of the 5 T cell receptor beta chains below was sequenced from the same sample in a study of T-cell reconstitution after alpha-beta-depleted transplantation in children. The library targeted TCRbeta and was prepared with unique molecular identifiers. TCRdb analysed the PCR reads with MiXCR anew, one entry per CDR3 protein. The sample has around 300,000 distinct CDR3 sequences; over 7.5% are singletons. Study-wide findings and caveats: T-cell counts and diversity were attributed mostly to newly produced T cells one year after transplant.

Their antigens are not known. The specimen was peripheral blood, collected 360 days after TCRalphabeta/CD19-depleted stem cell transplant. The receptor source for this set is a female patient aged 2-9 years who had a stem cell transplant for Fanconi anemia, so the T cells may come from the graft donor.

This clonotype was recorded at least ten times. The chain is built from TRBV9 and TRBJ2-2; D may be TRBD1 or TRBD2 (5 bases each). With 5 bases removed from V and 3 bases from J, the gap between germline ends came to 11 bases. The germline CDR1 and CDR2 sequences are SGDLS and YYNGEE. The CDR3 is 14 amino acids. The CDR3 DNA follows: TGTGCCAGCAGGAGGGGTCAACACACCGGGGAGCTGTTTTTT. Residues: CASRRGQHTGELFF.

This clonotype was seen ten or more times. The rearrangement uses TRBV5-6 and TRBJ2-3, with 7 bases identical to TRBD1. The ends lost 3 bases at V and 6 bases at J; junction bases unmatched: 4. CDR3 size: 13 residues. Germline CDR1 is SGHDT and CDR2 is YYEEEE. The CDR3 nucleotides read TGTGCCAGCAGCTGGGGGACAGTGGATACGCAGTATTTT. Its protein product is CASSWGTVDTQYF.

This clonotype was observed at least ten times. V gene TRBV6-5 combines with J gene TRBJ2-7, with TRBD2 identical over 7 bases. This CDR3 spans 18 amino acids. Germline trimming cut 0 bases from V and 2 bases from J; bases unmatched to any gene: 13. Germline loops: CDR1 MNHEY, CDR2 SVGAGI. The chain's CDR3 is CASSYSTASGPTPYEQYF. CDR3 in DNA: TGTGCCAGCAGTTACTCGACGGCTAGCGGCCCGACCCCCTACGAGCAGTACTTC.

At least ten counts were recorded for this clonotype. The chain employs TRBV30 and TRBJ2-7, with TRBD1 matching over 11 bases. Trimming took 5 bases from V and 4 from J; bases not matched to a gene: 7. Germline assignment: CDR1 GTSNPN and CDR2 SVGIG (reference sequence). The CDR3 contains 14 residues. The CDR3 region has the DNA TGTGCCTGGCAATTGGGACAGGGGGTGTACGAGCAGTACTTC. It codes for CAWQLGQGVYEQYF.

This clonotype was found a few times. J is TRBJ1-2 and V is TRBV11-2; weak D call: TRBD1 (6 bases). Per germline, CDR1 SGHAT and CDR2 FQNNGV. Trimming took 5 bases from V and 5 from J, leaving 12 bases between them. The CDR3 is 13 residues long. The CDR3, as DNA: TGTGCCAGCAGCCCTGGCAGGGGATATGGCTACACCTTC. Translating it yields CASSPGRGYGYTF. Filled out from reference TRBV11-2 and TRBJ1-2, the complete variable domain reads EAGVAQSPRYKIIEKRQSVAFWCNPISGHATLYWYQQILGQGPKLLIQFQNNGVVDDSQLPKDRFSAERLKGVDSTLKIQPAKLEDSAVYLCASSPGRGYGYTFGSGTRLTVV.